This T cell receptor (beta chain) was sequenced during a study of regulatory T cells in long-lasting Graves disease listed by TCRdb under 2021. With regard to the full study: Newly diagnosed Graves' disease patients had taken antithyroid drugs for less than 3 months. A total of roughly 33 samples underwent TCR sequencing: about 13 from persistent and roughly 20 from newly diagnosed Graves' disease patients. This study used TCR sequencing and RNA sequencing of peripheral blood to compare persistent Graves' disease patients against newly diagnosed Graves' disease patients. The study was registered as a clinical trial and conducted in China.

What the authors observed across the whole study: Sequencing and analysis were restricted to the TCR beta chain. The authors noted that the small sample size was a limitation that may lower accuracy. Persistent disease showed preferential use of TRBV28, TRBJ1-2 and TRBJ2-5, whereas newly diagnosed disease favored TRBV20-1 and TRBJ2-1. Because the primary lesion, thyroid tissue, could not be accessed, the study looked at peripheral blood alone. Patients with persistent disease shared more public clonotypes (about 3,000) than newly diagnosed patients did (966). Lower TCR Shannon entropy and fewer highly expanded clones were observed in persistent Graves' disease patients than in newly diagnosed patients, which suggested clonal expansion.

From the cysteine through the phenylalanine, the CDR3 covers 14 amino acids. The CDR3 DNA has 42 bases and is translated from base 1. The junction carries 11 bases between V and J, which are trimmed by 5 bases and 4 bases respectively. Receptors were amplified or captured by multiplex PCR. Sequencing was carried out with an Illumina HiSeq 4000. To build TCR beta libraries, CDR3 regions were amplified by Arm-PCR using iRepertoire HTBI primers. Before sequencing, the PCR products underwent gel purification. The authors' pipeline ran thus. Gene usage analysis of CDR3 amino acid clonotypes relied on the approximately 68 TRBV and 12 to 15 TRBJ segments identified across samples. COPE and FqMerger were used to merge filtered high-quality paired reads into contigs. BLAST was used to align contigs to IMGT TRBV, TRBD and TRBJ reference genes, and CDR3 was defined according to IMGT. Highly expanded clones were defined as clonotypes with a frequency above 0.1%. Shannon entropy served as the measure of repertoire diversity, while the Gini coefficient captured V-J evenness. A clonotype was considered public if more than one individual shared it. TCRdb handled the public reads itself, with Q25 trimming in fastp and clone calling in MiXCR, and kept productive beta chains. Each CDR3 protein gets just one entry, which takes the most common genes and DNA from the rows behind it. The V and J calls reflect TCRdb's pipeline rather than the authors' work. This sample gives some 350,000 distinct CDR3 sequences in total; 15% to 20% of them show up just once. Around 20% of the sample comes from the top ten.

According to the study, the label for this sample's time point signals: newly diagnosed GD, antithyroid drugs for less than 3 months. For both TCR sequencing and RNA sequencing, RNA was extracted from PBMCs using TRIzol. Graves' disease was diagnosed according to American Thyroid Association guidelines. Patients were recruited from an endocrinology department in Xi'an, China. Each patient gave 8.5 to 9.5 milliliters of peripheral blood, collected in an EDTA anticoagulant tube. Ficoll Paque Plus density gradient separation was used to isolate PBMCs, and no further T cell sorting was performed. An Agilent 2100 Bioanalyzer and agarose gel were used to check RNA quality, and a NanoDrop 2000 was used to measure RNA concentration. This clonotype was recorded a few times. Its antigen remains unidentified. Qualities for individual bases were not recorded, and no much larger clone is one base off. This sample was also put to use in a study of T cells in Graves' hyperthyroidism and ophthalmopathy. The second paper states: Stable Graves' hyperthyroidism was defined as the absence of progression to ophthalmopathy over 18 months of follow-up. The hyperthyroidism patients were between 18 and 65 years old and newly diagnosed, with a disease duration of less than 2 months. Exclusion was applied to patients with uncontrolled infections, other autoimmune diseases, pregnancy or lactation. Diagnoses were established on the basis of clinical symptoms, serum thyroxine and TRAb, thyroid ultrasound, and orbital computed tomography. For the first round of RT-PCR on the TCR CDR3, the HTBI primer set was used together with the Qiagen OneStep RT-PCR kit. Blood samples also contained most of the expanded thyroid clonotypes (frequency above 0.001), which suggests that blood repertoires may reflect thyroid immune responses. In cross-validation, a model built on a 13 V-J signature told ophthalmopathy apart from stable hyperthyroidism with under 90% sensitivity and around 84% specificity, and in testing the same model reached 80%/75%. In validation, the model predicted progression to ophthalmopathy a median of about 6.8 months before onset, with approximately 71% sensitivity and 72.22% specificity. A discovery cohort of roughly 96 patients, about 40 with Graves' ophthalmopathy and about 58 with stable Graves' hyperthyroidism, was used to find distinguishing TCR V-J signatures. Prospective prediction of ophthalmopathy was tested in an independent validation cohort consisting of roughly 19 hyperthyroidism patients and approximately 16 patients who later progressed to ophthalmopathy. The 75 to 100 discovery patients were divided at random into training and test sets in a 7:3 ratio. Thyroid tissue and blood T-cell repertoires from roughly six Graves' hyperthyroidism patients were also compared in the study. Following sampling, methimazole starting at 30 mg daily was given to hyperthyroidism patients, and high-dose intravenous methylprednisolone was given to ophthalmopathy patients. Libraries were constructed in a second round of multiplex PCR, after which size selection and purification were performed. Sequencing of the libraries was done on an Illumina HiSeq2000 using paired-end 100 bp reads. SOAPnuke was used to process the raw data, with reads discarded if the reads contained adapters or uncalled bases, had a mean Phred below 15, or lacked an exact constant-primer or identifier match. High-quality paired reads were merged with COPE v1.2.5, and unique nucleotide sequences were defined as clonotypes. MiTCR v1.1 was used to align the clonotypes against IMGT TRBV, TRBD and TRBJ reference segments. Only V-J combinations with frequency above 0.0001, covering 99.2% of repertoires, were analysed. A TCS score was defined as the ratio of F50 (clonal expansion) to E x V (chaos), with BLOSUM62-based TCRdist applied between CDR3 peptides within each V-J. Welch's t-statistics and random forest reduced fewer than 600 V-J features to 13, which were used in a naive Bayes classifier (R e1071). Sample size was not statistically predetermined, and blinding of investigators to group allocation was not performed. According to the paper, TCR Vbeta CDR3 sequencing was carried out on 135 peripheral blood samples, which came from more than 40 ophthalmopathy, around 74 hyperthyroidism and approximately 17 progressor patients.

The sequences come from peripheral blood mononuclear cells (PBMCs), collected at new diagnosis, from a patient treated with antithyroid drugs. This chain is built from TRBV12-3 or TRBV12-4 and TRBJ2-2; possibly the D gene is TRBD1, per 6 matching bases. This sequence originates from a woman younger than 30 with Graves disease. Donor details come from another sample of the same person, matched by shared clones. The DNA sequence is given as TGTGCCAGCAGTCCCGGGACATTCACCGGGGAGCTGTTTTTT. Its translation is CASSPGTFTGELFF.